A single sample is the source of the 5 T cell receptor beta chains below, sequenced in a study of shared clonotypes between healthy human individuals. Sequencing was performed with immunoSEQ multiplex PCR; in TCRdb, only in-frame clones are kept and a portion is missing. Among 2.3 million or so clones listed, more than 80% were seen once. Sequencing input: naive CD4+ T cells from PBMCs. Subset denoted: CD45RA+ positively selected. The receptors here all came from a man aged 18 to 29 in good health. Some clones in this sample may be carry-over from other donors' samples.

Of note for this clone: This CDR3 is also generated by other DNA sequences in the sample. The chain joins TRBV18 to TRBJ2-5; D perhaps matches TRBD1 (6 bases). Germline V gene lookup returns CDR1 KGHSH and CDR2 LQKENI. Trimming left V 6 bases short and J 5 bases short, with 13 bases between. This CDR3 contains 13 residues. The CDR3 DNA sequence: TGTGCCAGCTCGCCTGGGGGCAGGGAGACCCAGTACTTC. It yields the protein CASSPGGRETQYF.

Regarding this clone: The same CDR3 arises from other DNA sequences in this sample as well. The chain recombines TRBV7-3 with TRBJ1-5; D call uncertain. V lost 5 bases and J lost 4, with 9 bases in between. Germline V gene data show CDR1 as SGHTA and CDR2 as FQGTGA. This CDR3 spans 13 amino acids. The CDR3 DNA follows: TGTGCCAGCAGCCCAGGTGGGAATCAGCCCCAGCATTTT. It is translated as CASSPGGNQPQHF.

Comment on this clone: In the same sample, other DNA sequences code for this CDR3. The chain employs TRBV7-9 and TRBJ1-5; D perhaps matches TRBD1 (5 bases). V lost 1 base, J lost 0 bases, and 10 bases lay in between. The CDR3 totals 16 residues. Germline lookup yields CDR1 SEHNR and CDR2 FQNEAQ (reference sequence). The DNA for the CDR3 is TGTGCCAGCAGCTTAGGAGCAGGGAGTAGCAATCAGCCCCAGCATTTT. This codes for CASSLGAGSSNQPQHF.

The chain employs TRBV28 and TRBJ1-5; D unclear. V was cut by 7 bases and J by 8 bases, with 24 bases left in between. This CDR3 is built from 16 residues. Germline V gives CDR1 MDHEN, CDR2 SYDVKM. CDR3: CASTVGGGGREKPQHF. CDR3 nucleotides: TGTGCCAGCACAGTGGGAGGCGGCGGCCGAGAGAAGCCCCAGCATTTT.

To note about this clone: The same CDR3 is also encoded by other DNA sequences in this sample. This chain connects TRBV5-1 to TRBJ2-5; 9 bases agree with TRBD1. The V and J ends lost 4 bases and 4 bases, in that order; junction bases with no gene match: 5. Germline CDR1 is SGHRS and CDR2 is YFSETQ. The CDR3 sequence is 14 residues long. CDR3 loop: CASSPGQGGETQYF. CDR3 in DNA: TGCGCCAGCAGCCCGGGACAGGGAGGAGAGACCCAGTACTTC.